The sequence of this T cell receptor (beta chain) was determined in a study of identical twins. TCRdb re-derived calls from the 5' RACE reads in MiXCR, one entry per CDR3 protein. This sample yields under 300,000 distinct CDR3 sequences, of which about an eighth are seen a single time; around 4% belongs to the top ten. General observations from the study: Beta out-of-frame sequences showed weaker excess twin sharing.

Germline CDR1 reads SGHTS; CDR2 reads YDEGEE. The CDR3 has 15 residues. The V gene lost 3 bases and the J gene lost 1 base, with 10 bases spanning the gap. Only a few counts were recorded for this clonotype. Its antigen remains unknown. Separately, the same data were catalogued under a study of yellow fever vaccine responses in identical twins.

Sequenced sample: memory (CD45RO+) T cells sorted from blood. V usage is TRBV5-8 and J usage is TRBJ2-2, with D unclear. The source is a woman aged 18 to 35 in good health. CDR3 in amino acids: CASSSRHRNTGELFF. In DNA, the CDR3 is TGTGCCAGCAGCTCACGACACCGGAACACCGGGGAGCTGTTTTTT.